These 15 T cell receptor beta chains were sequenced from one sample in a study of T cells after yellow fever vaccination. TCRdb reprocessed the 5' RACE reads via MiXCR and lists one record per CDR3 protein. This table holds 29,000 or so distinct CDR3 sequences, about 4.7% found once. Here the sequenced sample was CD8+ T cells sorted from PBMCs, taken 10 days after the yellow fever booster vaccination. These TCRs come from a man younger than 40 who received the YFV17D yellow fever vaccine.

This clonotype showed up many times. This chain links TRBV21-1 with TRBJ2-7; the tabulated D call, TRBD1, remains unverified against the DNA. TRBV21-1 is noted as a pseudogene. The CDR3 spans 15 residues. In nucleotides, the CDR3 is TGTGCCAGCAGCAACTCCCCCGGGGTCCGCTACGAGCAGTACTTC. It is translated as CASSNSPGVRYEQYF.

This clonotype has at least ten counts. This chain uses TRBV29-1 with TRBJ2-3; 10 bases match TRBD1. The germline V gene encodes CDR1 SQVTM and CDR2 ANQGSEA. This CDR3 is built from 14 residues. Trimming removed 3 bases from V and 4 bases from J; junction bases left unmatched: 4. This chain's CDR3 is CSVEGTGAADTQYF. The CDR3 DNA follows: TGCAGCGTTGAGGGGACAGGGGCGGCAGATACGCAGTATTTT.

Ten or more counts support this clonotype. V is TRBV6-5 and J is TRBJ2-7; 7 positions match TRBD1. Losses at the gene ends were 0 bases for V and 5 bases for J; bases not matched to a gene: 10. CDR1 is MNHEY and CDR2 is SVGAGI in the germline V gene. The CDR3 has 16 residues. The CDR3 protein is CASSYSMAQGSHEQYF. CDR3 nucleotide sequence: TGTGCCAGCAGTTACTCGATGGCACAGGGGAGCCACGAGCAGTACTTC.

This clonotype has a count of ten or more. CDR3 residues: CASSLAGEFGELFF. Written as DNA, the CDR3 is TGTGCCAGCAGTTTAGCGGGAGAGTTCGGGGAGCTGTTTTTT. The chain uses TRBV6-2 or TRBV6-3 and TRBJ2-2; TRBD2 agrees at 9 bases. V trimming: 4 bases; J trimming: 7 bases; junction bases outside the gene matches: 4. CDR1 and CDR2 from the germline V gene are MNHEY and SVGEGT. CDR3 length: 14 amino acids.

This clonotype was picked up many times. CDR3 loop: CASGFGAGDRSGELFF. CDR3 coding DNA: TGTGCTAGTGGTTTCGGAGCGGGAGATCGCTCCGGGGAGCTGTTTTTT. The V call is TRBV12-5, the J call TRBJ2-2, with 8 bases lining up with TRBD2. Losses at the gene ends were 3 bases for V and 6 bases for J; bases not matched to a gene: 9. Germline loops: CDR1 LGHNT, CDR2 FRNRAP. The CDR3 totals 16 residues.

There are a few counts of this clonotype. The V gene is TRBV15, the J gene TRBJ2-7; 7 bases map to TRBD2. Germline assignment: CDR1 LNHNV and CDR2 YYDKDF (reference sequence). The length of the CDR3 is 13 residues. J gave up 5 bases and V 5 bases, and 6 bases lay outside the gene matches. CDR3 in DNA: TGTGCCACCAGCGGGGGGGGAGGGAACGAGCAGTACTTC. Translation gives CATSGGGGNEQYF.

J is TRBJ1-5 and V is TRBV7-9; D is uncertain. The CDR3 covers 14 residues. V lost 1 base and J lost 5, with 9 bases in between. Germline-derived CDR1 and CDR2 are SEHNR and FQNEAQ (reference sequence). The CDR3 sequence: CASSLDTGDQPQHF. CDR3 bases: TGTGCCAGCAGCTTAGATACGGGAGATCAGCCCCAGCATTTT.

This clonotype appeared many times. The genes are TRBV19 and TRBJ2-1; a possible D gene is TRBD2 (5 bases). CDR1 and CDR2 (germline): LNHDA, SQIVND (reference sequence). This CDR3 contains 15 residues. With 3 bases removed from V and 7 bases from J, the gap between germline ends came to 16 bases. CDR3 loop: CASSIAAGPRNEQFF. Here the CDR3 DNA reads TGTGCCAGTAGTATTGCGGCGGGCCCGAGGAATGAGCAGTTCTTC. Supplemented by reference TRBV19 and TRBJ2-1, the full variable domain reads DGGITQSPKYLFRKEGQNVTLSCEQNLNHDAMYWYRQDPGQGLRLIYYSQIVNDFQKGDIAEGYSVSREKKESFPLTVTSAQKNPTAFYLCASSIAAGPRNEQFFGPGTRLTVL.

This clonotype was observed at least ten times. J is TRBJ2-1 and V is TRBV7-8, with 9 bases that match TRBD2. CDR1 is SGHVS and CDR2 is FQNEAQ in the germline V gene. With V trimmed by 6 bases and J by 4 bases, 7 bases remained unmatched. This CDR3 region has 15 residues. The CDR3 DNA reads TGTGCCAGCAGAGCTCCCGCGGGGGGGTACAATGAGCAGTTCTTC. It specifies CASRAPAGGYNEQFF.

This chain uses TRBV7-8 with TRBJ2-1, with D perhaps matching TRBD2 (6 bases). The CDR3 consists of 14 residues. CDR1 is SGHVS, CDR2 FQNEAQ, per germline. V lost 1 base, J lost 8 bases, and 12 bases lay in between. Here the CDR3 DNA reads TGTGCCAGCAGCTTAGTTGCGGGAATGGATGAGCAGTTCTTC. Translated, it gives CASSLVAGMDEQFF.

This clonotype occurred many times. J is TRBJ2-3 and V is TRBV24-1, with D perhaps TRBD2 (5 bases). Trimming removed 3 bases from V and 5 bases from J, with 14 bases in between. This CDR3 has 15 residues. Germline V gene data show CDR1 as KGHDR and CDR2 as SFDVKD. This chain's CDR3 is CATSDHLGSGDTQYF. In DNA form, the CDR3 reads TGTGCCACCAGTGATCACCTGGGGAGTGGAGATACGCAGTATTTT.

The sample holds many counts of this clonotype. The rearrangement joins TRBV9 to TRBJ2-7; maybe TRBD1 (6 bases). In germline, CDR1 is SGDLS, CDR2 YYNGEE. Trimming removed 4 bases from V and 6 bases from J, with 14 bases in between. The length of the CDR3 is 13 residues. This chain's CDR3 is CASSIATGSEQYF. CDR3 nucleotide sequence: TGTGCCAGCAGCATCGCCACAGGGTCCGAGCAGTACTTC.

This clonotype was recorded at least ten times. The J gene is TRBJ1-6, the V gene TRBV19; D gene unclear. Trimming removed 6 bases at V and 13 bases at J, with 19 bases between. Germline values: CDR1 LNHDA, CDR2 SQIVND (reference sequence). The CDR3 consists of 14 residues. The CDR3 coding sequence is TGTGCCAGTAGCCCGGGATCCTCGGCCAGTCCCCTCCACTTT. It specifies CASSPGSSASPLHF.

At least ten counts were recorded for this clonotype. The chain combines TRBV20-1 with TRBJ1-2; possible D gene TRBD1, 6 bases. The CDR3 runs to 15 residues. Germline lookup yields CDR1 DFQATT and CDR2 SNEGSKA (reference sequence). V was cut by 3 bases and J by 4 bases, with 18 bases left in between. The CDR3 DNA is TGCAGTGCTAGTGGGGGGGCGACGCCTTTCTATGGCTACACCTTC. Protein: CSASGGATPFYGYTF.

This clonotype was seen ten or more times. V usage is TRBV20-1 and J usage is TRBJ2-3; TRBD2 agrees at 7 bases. Germline lookup yields CDR1 DFQATT and CDR2 SNEGSKA (reference sequence). This CDR3 contains 15 residues. Trimming removed 1 base from V and 0 bases from J; junction bases left unmatched: 4. The CDR3 nucleotides are TGCAGTGCTAGAGCCCCAGCGGGGAGCACAGATACGCAGTATTTT. It specifies CSARAPAGSTDTQYF.